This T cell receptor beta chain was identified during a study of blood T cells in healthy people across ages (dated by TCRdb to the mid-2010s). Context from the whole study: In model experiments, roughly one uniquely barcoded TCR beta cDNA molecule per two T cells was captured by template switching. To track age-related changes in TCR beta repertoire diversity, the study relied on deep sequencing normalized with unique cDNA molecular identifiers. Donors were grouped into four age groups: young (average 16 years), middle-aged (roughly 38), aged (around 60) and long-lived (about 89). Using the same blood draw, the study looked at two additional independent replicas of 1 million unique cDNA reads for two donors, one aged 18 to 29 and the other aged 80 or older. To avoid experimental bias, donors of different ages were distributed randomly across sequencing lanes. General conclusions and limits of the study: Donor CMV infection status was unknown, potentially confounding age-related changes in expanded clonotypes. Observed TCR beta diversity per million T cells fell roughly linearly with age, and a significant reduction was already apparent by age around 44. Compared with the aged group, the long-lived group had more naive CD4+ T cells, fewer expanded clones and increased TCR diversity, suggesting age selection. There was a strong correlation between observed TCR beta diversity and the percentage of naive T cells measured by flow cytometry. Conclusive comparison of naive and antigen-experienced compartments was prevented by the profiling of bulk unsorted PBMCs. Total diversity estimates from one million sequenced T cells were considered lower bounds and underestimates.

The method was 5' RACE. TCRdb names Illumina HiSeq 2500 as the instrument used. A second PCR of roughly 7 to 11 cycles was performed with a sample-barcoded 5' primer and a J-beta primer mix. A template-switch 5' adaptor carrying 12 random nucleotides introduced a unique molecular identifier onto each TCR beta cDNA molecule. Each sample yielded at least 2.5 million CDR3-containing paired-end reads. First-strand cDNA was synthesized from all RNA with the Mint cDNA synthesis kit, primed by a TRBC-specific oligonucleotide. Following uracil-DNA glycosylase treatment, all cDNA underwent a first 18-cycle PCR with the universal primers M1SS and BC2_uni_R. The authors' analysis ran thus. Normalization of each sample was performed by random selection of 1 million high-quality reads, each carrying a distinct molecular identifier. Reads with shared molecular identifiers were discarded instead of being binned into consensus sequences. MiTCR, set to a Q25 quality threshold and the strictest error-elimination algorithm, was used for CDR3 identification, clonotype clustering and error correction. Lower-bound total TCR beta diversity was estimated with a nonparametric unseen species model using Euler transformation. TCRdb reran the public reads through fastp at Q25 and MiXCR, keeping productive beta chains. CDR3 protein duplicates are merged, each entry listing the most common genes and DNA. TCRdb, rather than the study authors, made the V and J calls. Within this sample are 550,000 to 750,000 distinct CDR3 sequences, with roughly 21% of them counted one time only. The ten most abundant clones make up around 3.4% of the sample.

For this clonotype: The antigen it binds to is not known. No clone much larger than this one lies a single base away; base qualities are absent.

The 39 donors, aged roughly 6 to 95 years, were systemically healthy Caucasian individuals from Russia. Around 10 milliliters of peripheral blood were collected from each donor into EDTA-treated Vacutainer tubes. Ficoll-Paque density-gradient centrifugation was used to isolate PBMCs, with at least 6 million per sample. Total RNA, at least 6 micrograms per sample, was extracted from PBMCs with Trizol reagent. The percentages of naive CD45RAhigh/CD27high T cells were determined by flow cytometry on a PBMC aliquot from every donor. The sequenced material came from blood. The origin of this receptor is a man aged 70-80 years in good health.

The nucleotides read TGTGCCAGCACCGACAGAGCCGGGACTCCCGCGAACACCGGGGAGCTGTTTTTT. Its protein reads: CASTDRAGTPANTGELFF. The chain employs TRBV6-2 or TRBV6-3 and TRBJ2-2; the D gene is perhaps TRBD2, on 6 matching bases. Its CDR3 holds 18 amino acids, cysteine through phenylalanine. Only the CDR3 portion is preserved as DNA: 54 bases, with reading frame beginning at the first base. Trimming takes 7 bases from V and 0 bases from J, and the germline ends sit 21 bases apart. The germline V gene specifies MNHEY as CDR1 and SVGEGT as CDR2.